Sequencing of this TCR beta chain was carried out in a study of T cells in Graves' hyperthyroidism and ophthalmopathy. Study-wide context: Peripheral blood was collected at initial diagnosis, before any treatment. Regarding the study as a whole: Blood shared most expanded thyroid clonotypes above 0.001.

The source material, RNA transcripts, was used to amplify TCR beta CDR3 regions. Researchers ran a first-round RT-PCR on the TCR CDR3 using the HTBI primer set. TCRdb ran MiXCR on the multiplex PCR reads and lists one entry per CDR3 protein. The table records 600,000 to 900,000 distinct CDR3 sequences, around 17% of them present only once. Concerning this clonotype: Its specificity is not known.

The CDR3 has 14 amino acids. Germline V CDR1 and CDR2: MNHNS, SASEGT. The V end lost 6 bases, the J end lost 3 bases, and 15 bases lay between the germline ends. The specimen was blood. The origin of this receptor is a man younger than 35 with Graves' hyperthyroidism. V gene TRBV6-1 combines with J gene TRBJ2-7; perhaps TRBD1 as D (6 bases). Here the CDR3 reads CASSPGHLFYEQYF. The CDR3 nucleotides are TGTGCCAGCAGCCCGGGACACCTATTCTACGAGCAGTACTTC.